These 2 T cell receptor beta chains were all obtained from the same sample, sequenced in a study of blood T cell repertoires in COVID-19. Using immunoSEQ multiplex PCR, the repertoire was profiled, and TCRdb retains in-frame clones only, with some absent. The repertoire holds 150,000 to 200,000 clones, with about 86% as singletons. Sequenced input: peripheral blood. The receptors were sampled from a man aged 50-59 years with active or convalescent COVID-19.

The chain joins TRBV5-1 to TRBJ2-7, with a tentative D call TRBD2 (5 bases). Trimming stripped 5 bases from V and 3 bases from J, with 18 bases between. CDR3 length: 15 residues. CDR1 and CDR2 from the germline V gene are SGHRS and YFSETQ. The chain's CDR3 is CASRPGDQAFYEQYF. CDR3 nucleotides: TGCGCCAGCAGGCCCGGGGATCAGGCATTCTACGAGCAGTACTTC.

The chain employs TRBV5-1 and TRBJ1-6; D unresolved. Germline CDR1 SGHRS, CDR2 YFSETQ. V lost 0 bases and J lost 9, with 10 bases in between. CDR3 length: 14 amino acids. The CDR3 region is CASSLVSDTSPLHF. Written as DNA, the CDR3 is TGCGCCAGCAGCTTGGTGTCAGATACTTCACCCCTCCACTTT. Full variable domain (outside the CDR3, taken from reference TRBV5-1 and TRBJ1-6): KAGVTQTPRYLIKTRGQQVTLSCSPISGHRSVSWYQQTPGQGLQFLFEYFSETQRNKGNFPGRFSGRQFSNSRSEMNVSTLELGDSALYLCASSLVSDTSPLHFGNGTRLTVT.